This T cell receptor (beta chain) appears in the sequencing data of a study of PD-L1 blockade in urothelial cancer. Across the whole study: Beginning around 2014, patients received atezolizumab, given as 1,200 mg intravenously every 3 weeks. Study-level findings and limits: Lower pretreatment blood TCR clonality, under the median, predicted better survival, researchers reported.

With V trimmed by 3 bases and J by 8 bases, 6 bases remained unmatched. This CDR3 region has 13 residues. The germline V gene has CDR1 LNHDA and CDR2 SQIVND (reference sequence). Sequenced by immunoSEQ multiplex PCR; TCRdb stores in-frame clones only, minus some. The table lists around 130,000 clones, 65% to 85% of them singletons. Time point: pretreatment peripheral blood. As regards this clone: Its cognate antigen is unknown.

The material was PBMCs, obtained around atezolizumab (anti-PD-L1) treatment. The sequence was obtained from a man over 45 with urothelial cancer. The rearrangement joins TRBV19 to TRBJ1-1; 7 nucleotides line up with TRBD1. The CDR3 is CASSILRGQEAFF. The CDR3 bases are TGTGCCAGTAGTATCCTCCGGGGACAGGAAGCTTTCTTT.